These T cell receptor beta chains were read from a single sample in a study of molecular identifiers for immune sequencing clone quantification. A single record per CDR3 protein comes from TCRdb applying MiXCR to the PCR reads. This sample carries roughly 100,000 distinct CDR3 sequences, 30% to 45% of them seen once, and the ten largest clones take roughly 9.7%. Input material: naive CD8+ T cells from blood, with Jurkat cell RNA spiked in. These receptors all come from a human donor in good health. Some libraries in this study had Jurkat cell RNA spiked in. Each CDR3 is given with its conserved first and last residue. The order of the fields is J gene, clone size, D gene, V gene, CDR3 DNA, CDR3 protein. D genes are given only for firm matches. Size is omitted from some rows. Given values are once, few, many or a class for expanded clones.

J: TRBJ1-1
size: few
D: TRBD1
V: TRBV6-5
DNA: TGTGCCAGCAGTGTCCGGGACAGGGGGAGGACTGAAGCTTTCTTT
CDR3: CASSVRDRGRTEAFF

J: TRBJ1-4
size: -
D: TRBD1
V: TRBV7-6
DNA: TGTGCCAGCAGCTCTACAGGGGCAGGGATGCTGTTTTTT
CDR3: CASSSTGAGMLFF

J: TRBJ2-1
size: few
D: TRBD2
V: TRBV29-1
DNA: TGCAGCGTTGAGACTAGCGGGGACTGGAATGAGCAGTTCTTC
CDR3: CSVETSGDWNEQFF

J: TRBJ2-1
size: few
D: -
V: TRBV28
DNA: TGTGCCAGCCACGCCGTCTCCTACAATGAGCAGTTCTTC
CDR3: CASHAVSYNEQFF

J: TRBJ1-2
size: -
D: -
V: TRBV4-1
DNA: TGCGCCACCGCGCCCCCGAGAGGAGATGGCTACACCTTC
CDR3: CATAPPRGDGYTF

J: TRBJ2-5
size: -
D: TRBD1
V: TRBV7-7
DNA: TGTGCTAGCAGCCCAGGACAGGGGAAGACCCAGTACTTC
CDR3: CASSPGQGKTQYF

J: TRBJ2-7
size: few
D: -
V: TRBV5-4
DNA: TGTGCCAGCAGCTTGCTCCAGGCCCCCGTCTACGAGCAGTACTTC
CDR3: CASSLLQAPVYEQYF

J: TRBJ2-2
size: -
D: TRBD2
V: TRBV7-2
DNA: TGTGCCAGCAGCTTCCCCATAGCGGGGAACACCGGGGAGCTGTTTTTT
CDR3: CASSFPIAGNTGELFF

J: TRBJ2-7
size: -
D: -
V: TRBV19
DNA: TGTGCCAGTGGTCATAGCGACTCCTACGAGCAGTACTTC
CDR3: CASGHSDSYEQYF

J: TRBJ2-5
size: -
D: -
V: TRBV27
DNA: TGTGCCAGCAGTAACTGGGAAACCCAGTACTTC
CDR3: CASSNWETQYF

J: TRBJ2-1
size: few
D: TRBD2
V: TRBV29-1
DNA: TGCAGCGTTGTGGCTAGCGGGAGATACAATGAGCAGTTCTTC
CDR3: CSVVASGRYNEQFF

J: TRBJ2-7
size: many
D: TRBD1
V: TRBV29-1
DNA: TGCAGCGTTGAGGGGTACAGGGGGCGCTTGGACGAGCAGTACTTC
CDR3: CSVEGYRGRLDEQYF

J: TRBJ2-7
size: few
D: TRBD2
V: TRBV4-3
DNA: TGCGCCAGCAGCCAAGTTTCTAGCGGGAGTTACGAGCAGTACTTC
CDR3: CASSQVSSGSYEQYF

J: TRBJ2-1
size: -
D: -
V: TRBV28
DNA: TGTGCCAGCAGTTCCATTCTGGACATCAATGAGCAGTTCTTC
CDR3: CASSSILDINEQFF

J: TRBJ1-4
size: many
D: -
V: TRBV7-9
DNA: TGTGCCAGCAGCTTTTCCGAGGAACTGTTTTTT
CDR3: CASSFSEELFF

J: TRBJ2-5
size: -
D: -
V: TRBV28
DNA: TGTGCCAGCAGGCACGGGTGGGACCAAGAGACCCAGTACTTC
CDR3: CASRHGWDQETQYF

J: TRBJ2-7
size: -
D: TRBD1
V: TRBV4-3
DNA: TGCGCCAGCAGCCAGGTCCAGGGACAGGGGTTCTACGAGCAGTACTTC
CDR3: CASSQVQGQGFYEQYF

J: TRBJ2-7
size: -
D: TRBD1
V: TRBV5-6
DNA: TGTGCCAGCAGCTTAATCGACAGGGGGCTACCCTACGAGCAGTACTTC
CDR3: CASSLIDRGLPYEQYF

J: TRBJ1-4
size: many
D: -
V: TRBV28
DNA: TGTGCCAGCAGTCCTGCAACTAATGAAAAACTGTTTTTT
CDR3: CASSPATNEKLFF

J: TRBJ2-7
size: few
D: -
V: TRBV11-2
DNA: TGTGCCAGCAGCTTAGACCCGGGGCCCAGTGGGGACGAGCAGTACTTC
CDR3: CASSLDPGPSGDEQYF

J: TRBJ2-1
size: -
D: -
V: TRBV4-3
DNA: TGCGCCAGCAGCCAAGATCATTATGAGCAGTTCTTC
CDR3: CASSQDHYEQFF

J: TRBJ1-5
size: few
D: -
V: TRBV9
DNA: TGTGCCAGCAGCGTAGAGGCAGGCCTAGATCGGCCCCAGCATTTT
CDR3: CASSVEAGLDRPQHF

J: TRBJ2-3
size: many
D: -
V: TRBV2
DNA: TGTGCCAGCAGTGAAATAGATACGCAGTATTTT
CDR3: CASSEIDTQYF

J: TRBJ2-1
size: few
D: TRBD1
V: TRBV27
DNA: TGTGCCAGCAGTTTAATAGGGGGCGTGAATGAGCAGTTCTTC
CDR3: CASSLIGGVNEQFF

J: TRBJ2-3
size: few
D: -
V: TRBV11-1
DNA: TGTGCCAGCAGCCCAAGAGGGCAGGATAGCACAGATACGCAGTATTTT
CDR3: CASSPRGQDSTDTQYF

J: TRBJ2-7
size: many
D: -
V: TRBV20-1
DNA: TGCAGTGCTCGTAGCGGTTACGAGCAGTACTTC
CDR3: CSARSGYEQYF

J: TRBJ2-7
size: few
D: -
V: TRBV4-3
DNA: TGCGCCAGCAGCCAAGTTTTTACGCAGGGGAGTTACGAGCAGTACTTC
CDR3: CASSQVFTQGSYEQYF

J: TRBJ1-1
size: few
D: TRBD1
V: TRBV12-3/TRBV12-4
DNA: TGTGCCAGCAGTCATTGGGACAGAAGGAACACTGAAGCTTTCTTT
CDR3: CASSHWDRRNTEAFF

J: TRBJ2-2
size: -
D: -
V: TRBV3-1
DNA: TGTGCCAGCAGCGAAGAGATGACCACTGGCGGGGAGCTGTTTTTT
CDR3: CASSEEMTTGGELFF

J: TRBJ2-1
size: -
D: -
V: TRBV28
DNA: TGTGCCAGCAGTTCGGGACTGGACAATGAGCTGTTCTTC
CDR3: CASSSGLDNELFF

J: TRBJ1-1
size: many
D: TRBD1
V: TRBV27
DNA: TGTGCCAGCAGGCTCTCAGGGGGGGCTGAAGCTTTCTTT
CDR3: CASRLSGGAEAFF

J: TRBJ2-7
size: -
D: -
V: TRBV28
DNA: TGTGCCAGCAGTTTCGTCGGGACCTACGAGCAGTACTTC
CDR3: CASSFVGTYEQYF

J: TRBJ1-2
size: -
D: TRBD1
V: TRBV28
DNA: TGTGCCAGCAGTTCAGGGGGGACAGCCCCTATTAACTATGGCTACACCTTC
CDR3: CASSSGGTAPINYGYTF

J: TRBJ1-1
size: many
D: -
V: TRBV7-6
DNA: TGTGCCAGCAGCTTAGCTGCGCAGGGCTACACTGAAGCTTTCTTT
CDR3: CASSLAAQGYTEAFF

J: TRBJ2-7
size: many
D: TRBD2
V: TRBV20-1
DNA: TGCAGTGCACCTAGCGGGAGGGTGTACGAGCAGTACTTC
CDR3: CSAPSGRVYEQYF

J: TRBJ2-5
size: -
D: TRBD1
V: TRBV28
DNA: TGTGCCAGCAGTTTATCATGGACAGGGGCATTAGAGACCCAGTACTTC
CDR3: CASSLSWTGALETQYF

J: TRBJ1-1
size: few
D: -
V: TRBV20-1
DNA: TGCAGTGCTAGAGATCATGGAAGGAACACTGAAGCTTTCTTT
CDR3: CSARDHGRNTEAFF

J: TRBJ2-5
size: -
D: -
V: TRBV3-1
DNA: TGTGCCAGCAGCCCCCATGCTGAGACCCGGTACTTC
CDR3: CASSPHAETRYF

J: TRBJ1-1
size: few
D: -
V: TRBV28
DNA: TGTGCCAGCAGACTGTATGGGAACACTGAAGCTTTCTTT
CDR3: CASRLYGNTEAFF

J: TRBJ2-7
size: few
D: -
V: TRBV12-3/TRBV12-4
DNA: TGTGCCAGCAGTACAACTCGACAGCAGTTCCCCTACGAGCAGTACTTC
CDR3: CASSTTRQQFPYEQYF

J: TRBJ2-3
size: -
D: TRBD2
V: TRBV7-2
DNA: TGTGCCAGCGGCTTACTTAGCGGGAGGGCGGATACGCAGTATTTT
CDR3: CASGLLSGRADTQYF

J: TRBJ2-7
size: -
D: -
V: TRBV28
DNA: TGTGCCAGCAGTCTCGAGGACAGTCTCTACGAGCAGTACTTC
CDR3: CASSLEDSLYEQYF

J: TRBJ2-2
size: -
D: -
V: TRBV6-4
DNA: TGTGCCAGCAGTGCCAGGGACAACACCGGGGAGCTGTATTTT
CDR3: CASSARDNTGELYF

J: TRBJ2-6
size: few
D: -
V: TRBV13
DNA: TGTGCCAGCAGCTTAGGATCTAGCTCTGGGGCCAACGTCCTGACTTTC
CDR3: CASSLGSSSGANVLTF

J: TRBJ2-5
size: -
D: -
V: TRBV6-2/TRBV6-3
DNA: TGTGCCAGCGCCCGGGGGGCTTATAGGGAGACCCAGTACTTC
CDR3: CASARGAYRETQYF

J: TRBJ1-3
size: few
D: -
V: TRBV29-1
DNA: TGCAGCGTTGTCGGGGGGAGTGGAAACACCATATATTTT
CDR3: CSVVGGSGNTIYF

J: TRBJ2-3
size: -
D: TRBD1
V: TRBV4-3
DNA: TGCGCCAGCAGCCCCGGGACAGGGGGAACAGATACGCAGTATTTT
CDR3: CASSPGTGGTDTQYF

J: TRBJ2-6
size: -
D: -
V: TRBV28
DNA: TGTGCCAGCAGTTTAGACGCCTCTGGGGCCAACGTCCTGACTTTC
CDR3: CASSLDASGANVLTF

J: TRBJ2-5
size: few
D: -
V: TRBV16
DNA: TGTGCCAGCAGCCAATATGTTAGCGTCATCCAAGAGACCCAGTACTTC
CDR3: CASSQYVSVIQETQYF

J: TRBJ2-7
size: few
D: -
V: TRBV7-9
DNA: TGTGCCAGCAGCTTATACTTACCCTACGAGCAGTACTTC
CDR3: CASSLYLPYEQYF

J: TRBJ2-1
size: -
D: -
V: TRBV9
DNA: TGTGCCAGCAGCCAAGGCTGGAAGCAGTTCTTC
CDR3: CASSQGWKQFF

J: TRBJ1-5
size: -
D: -
V: TRBV7-9
DNA: TGTGCCAGCAGCTTGGGACCCACGGCAGGGCCGGGTCCGCCCCAGCATTTT
CDR3: CASSLGPTAGPGPPQHF

J: TRBJ2-6
size: few
D: -
V: TRBV9
DNA: TGTGCCAGCAGCGTAGCAGGGTCTGGGGCCAACGTCCTGACTTTC
CDR3: CASSVAGSGANVLTF

J: TRBJ2-5
size: -
D: TRBD1
V: TRBV27
DNA: TGTGCCACCGGGACAGCCAAAGAGACCCAGAACTTC
CDR3: CATGTAKETQNF